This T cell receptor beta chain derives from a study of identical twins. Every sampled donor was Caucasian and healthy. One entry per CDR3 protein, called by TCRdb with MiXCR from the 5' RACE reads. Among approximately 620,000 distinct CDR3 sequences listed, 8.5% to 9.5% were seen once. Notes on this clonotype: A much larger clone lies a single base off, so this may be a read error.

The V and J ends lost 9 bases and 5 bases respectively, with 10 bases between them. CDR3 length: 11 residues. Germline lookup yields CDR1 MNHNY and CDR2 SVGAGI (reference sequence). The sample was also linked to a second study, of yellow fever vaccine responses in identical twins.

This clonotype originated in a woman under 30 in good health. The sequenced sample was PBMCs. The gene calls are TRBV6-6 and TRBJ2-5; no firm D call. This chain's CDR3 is CASYSMETQYF. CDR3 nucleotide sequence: TGTGCCAGTTACAGCATGGAGACCCAGTACTTC.